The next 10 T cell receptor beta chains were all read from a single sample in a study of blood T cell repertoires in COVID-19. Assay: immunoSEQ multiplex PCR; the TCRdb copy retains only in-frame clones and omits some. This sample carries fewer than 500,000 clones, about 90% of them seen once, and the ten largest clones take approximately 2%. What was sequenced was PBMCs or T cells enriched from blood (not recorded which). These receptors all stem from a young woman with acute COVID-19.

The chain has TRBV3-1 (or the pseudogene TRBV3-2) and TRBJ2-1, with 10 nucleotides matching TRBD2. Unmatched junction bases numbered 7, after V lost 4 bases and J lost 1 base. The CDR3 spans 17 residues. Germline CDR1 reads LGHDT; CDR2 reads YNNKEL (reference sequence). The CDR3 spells CASSLGTSARSYNEQFF. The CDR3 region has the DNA TGTGCCAGCAGCCTCGGGACTAGCGCAAGATCCTACAATGAGCAGTTCTTC.

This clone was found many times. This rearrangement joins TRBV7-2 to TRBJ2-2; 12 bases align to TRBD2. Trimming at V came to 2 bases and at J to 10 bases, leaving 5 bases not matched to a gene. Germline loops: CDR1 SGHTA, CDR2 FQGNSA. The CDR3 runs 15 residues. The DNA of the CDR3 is TGTGCCAGCAGCTTATGGACTAGCGGGGCTACGGAGCTGTTTTTT. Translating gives CASSLWTSGATELFF.

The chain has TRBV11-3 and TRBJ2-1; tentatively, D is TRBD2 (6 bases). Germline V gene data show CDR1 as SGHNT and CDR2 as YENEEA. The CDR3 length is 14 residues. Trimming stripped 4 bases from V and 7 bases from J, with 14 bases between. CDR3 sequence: CASSSVAGRNEQFF. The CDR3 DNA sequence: TGTGCCAGCAGCTCCGTGGCGGGGAGAAATGAGCAGTTCTTC.

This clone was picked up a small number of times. In DNA, the CDR3 is TGTGCTAGTGGTTTCCCTCTACAGAACCGAAACACCATATATTTT. It specifies CASGFPLQNRNTIYF. This chain connects TRBV12-5 to TRBJ1-3, with unresolved D. Germline-derived CDR1 and CDR2 are LGHNT and FRNRAP. V lost 3 bases and J 5 bases, leaving 14 bases between the germline ends. This CDR3 is built from 15 residues.

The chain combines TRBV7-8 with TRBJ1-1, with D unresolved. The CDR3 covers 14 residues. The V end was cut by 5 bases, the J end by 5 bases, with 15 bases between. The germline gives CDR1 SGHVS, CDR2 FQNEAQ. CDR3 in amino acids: CASSPQEVLTEAFF. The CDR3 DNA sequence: TGTGCCAGCAGCCCTCAGGAGGTCCTTACTGAAGCTTTCTTT.

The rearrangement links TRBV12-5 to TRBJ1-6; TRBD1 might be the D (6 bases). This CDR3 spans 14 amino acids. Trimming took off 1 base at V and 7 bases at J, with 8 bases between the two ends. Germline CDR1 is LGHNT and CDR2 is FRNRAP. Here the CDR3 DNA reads TGTGCTAGTGGTTTGGGGACAGACAATTCACCCCTCCACTTT. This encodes CASGLGTDNSPLHF.

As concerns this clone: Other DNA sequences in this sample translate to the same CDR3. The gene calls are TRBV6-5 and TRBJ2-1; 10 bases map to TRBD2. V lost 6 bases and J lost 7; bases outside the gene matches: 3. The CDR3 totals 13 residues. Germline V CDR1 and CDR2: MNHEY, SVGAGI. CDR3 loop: CASRLAGVNEQFF. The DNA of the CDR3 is TGTGCCAGCAGGCTAGCGGGGGTTAATGAGCAGTTCTTC.

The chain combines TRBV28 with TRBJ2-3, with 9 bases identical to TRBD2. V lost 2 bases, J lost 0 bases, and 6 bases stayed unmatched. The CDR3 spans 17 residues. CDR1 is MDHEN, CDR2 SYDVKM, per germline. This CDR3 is CASSLNGLAGSTDTQYF. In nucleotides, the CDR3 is TGTGCCAGCAGTTTAAATGGTCTAGCGGGAAGCACAGATACGCAGTATTTT.

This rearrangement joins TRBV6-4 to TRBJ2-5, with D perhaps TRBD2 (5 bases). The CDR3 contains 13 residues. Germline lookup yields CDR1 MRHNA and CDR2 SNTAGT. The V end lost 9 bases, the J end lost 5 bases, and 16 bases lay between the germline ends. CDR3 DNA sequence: TGTGCCAGTTCCGGTCGGGGAAGGGAGACCCAGTACTTC. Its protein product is CASSGRGRETQYF.

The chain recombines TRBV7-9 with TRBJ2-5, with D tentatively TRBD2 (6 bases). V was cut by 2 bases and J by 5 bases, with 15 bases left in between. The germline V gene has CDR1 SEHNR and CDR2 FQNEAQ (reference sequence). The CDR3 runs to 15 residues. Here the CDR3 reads CASSLSTSGWETQYF. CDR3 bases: TGTGCCAGCAGCTTATCGACGAGCGGGTGGGAGACCCAGTACTTC.